The 6 T cell receptor beta chains in this list originate from one sample, sequenced in a study of OX40 agonist ivuxolimab in advanced cancers. TCRdb keeps only in-frame clones here, not all; method: immunoSEQ multiplex PCR. The sample includes 70,000 or so clones, roughly 89% of them seen just once. This material consisted of CD4+ or CD8+ T cells sorted from blood, taken in a trial of the OX40 agonist ivuxolimab. The source of these receptors is an adult with an advanced solid tumor such as melanoma, head and neck, liver or kidney cancer.

As DNA, the CDR3 is TGCGCCAGCAGTGTGAGGGAGGGCGTTCTAGATACGCAGTATTTT. As protein: CASSVREGVLDTQYF. The V gene is TRBV10-2, the J gene TRBJ2-3, with 7 nucleotides matching TRBD2. The germline V gene encodes CDR1 WSHSY and CDR2 SAAADI. Trimming took 4 bases from V and 5 from J; bases not matched to a gene: 9. This CDR3 region has 15 residues.

The sample holds a few counts of this clone. This chain connects TRBV5-6 to TRBJ2-5, with a weak D call TRBD2 (5 bases). CDR1 is SGHDT and CDR2 is YYEEEE in the germline V gene. V lost 3 bases and J 14 bases, leaving 20 bases between the germline ends. The length of the CDR3 is 13 residues. The CDR3 here is CASSWESVGPSYF. The CDR3 nucleotides are TGTGCCAGCAGCTGGGAGTCGGTTGGTCCCAGCTACTTC. The full variable domain, in which reference TRBV5-6 and TRBJ2-5 provide the parts outside the CDR3, is DAGVTQSPTHLIKTRGQQVTLRCSPKSGHDTVSWYQQALGQGPQFIFQYYEEEERQRGNFPDRFSGHQFPNYSSELNVNALLLGDSALYLCASSWESVGPSYFGPGTRLLVL.

The J gene is TRBJ2-7, the V gene TRBV5-6; 10 bases line up with TRBD1. V lost 3 bases and J lost 7; bases outside the gene matches: 7. In germline, CDR1 is SGHDT, CDR2 YYEEEE. This CDR3 comprises 14 residues. The DNA of the CDR3 is TGTGCCAGCAGCTCCGGGACAGGGGATGGAGAGCAGTACTTC. Encoded protein: CASSSGTGDGEQYF. The whole variable domain, remainder taken from reference TRBV5-6 and TRBJ2-7, is DAGVTQSPTHLIKTRGQQVTLRCSPKSGHDTVSWYQQALGQGPQFIFQYYEEEERQRGNFPDRFSGHQFPNYSSELNVNALLLGDSALYLCASSSGTGDGEQYFGPGTRLTVT.

Comment on this clone: Other DNA sequences in the same sample also yield this CDR3. The rearrangement joins TRBV7-3 to TRBJ2-7; 14 positions match TRBD2. CDR3 length: 15 residues. Germline CDR1 and CDR2: SGHTA and FQGTGA. Germline trimming cut 2 bases from V and 3 bases from J; bases unmatched to any gene: 0. The CDR3 DNA follows: TGTGCCAGCAGCTTAGGGACTAGCGGGAGCTACGAGCAGTACTTC. The encoded protein is CASSLGTSGSYEQYF.

This clone was observed a handful of times. The chain is built from TRBV5-1 and TRBJ1-2; D gene ambiguous. The germline V gene has CDR1 SGHRS and CDR2 YFSETQ. With 4 bases removed from V and 5 bases from J, the gap between germline ends came to 9 bases. This CDR3 has 12 amino acids. CDR3: CASSVDAYGYTF. The CDR3 DNA follows: TGCGCCAGCAGCGTGGACGCTTATGGCTACACCTTC.

This chain joins TRBV5-1 and TRBJ2-2; D might be TRBD1 or TRBD2, each matching 5 bases. CDR3 length: 14 residues. Germline-derived CDR1 and CDR2 are SGHRS and YFSETQ. Trimming stripped 0 bases from V and 3 bases from J, with 6 bases between. This chain's CDR3 is CASSLGDDTGELFF. In nucleotides, the CDR3 is TGCGCCAGCAGCTTGGGGGACGACACCGGGGAGCTGTTTTTT.